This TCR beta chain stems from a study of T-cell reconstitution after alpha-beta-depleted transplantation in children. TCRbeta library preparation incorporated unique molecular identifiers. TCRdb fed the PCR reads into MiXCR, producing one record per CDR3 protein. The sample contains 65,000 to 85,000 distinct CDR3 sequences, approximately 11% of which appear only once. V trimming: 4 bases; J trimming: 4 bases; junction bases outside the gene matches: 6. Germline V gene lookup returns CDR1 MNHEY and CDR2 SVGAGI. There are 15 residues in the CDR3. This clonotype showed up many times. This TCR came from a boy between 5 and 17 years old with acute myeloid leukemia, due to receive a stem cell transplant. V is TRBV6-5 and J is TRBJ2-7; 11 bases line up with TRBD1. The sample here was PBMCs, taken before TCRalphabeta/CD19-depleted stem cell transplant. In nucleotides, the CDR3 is TGTGCCAGCAGTTTCCCGGGACAGGGGGAGTACGAGCAGTACTTC. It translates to CASSFPGQGEYEQYF.